The rows below give T cell receptor beta chains drawn from one sample of a study of T cell changes during pregnancy in multiple sclerosis. TCRdb keeps only in-frame clones here, not all; method: immunoSEQ multiplex PCR. The table shows roughly 42,000 clones, with about 90% occurring only once. Sequenced material: CD4+ T cells from peripheral blood mononuclear cells, taken in the second trimester of pregnancy. The source of these receptors is a female donor in good health, enrolled as a control in a pregnancy study. Each CDR3 is given with its conserved first and last residue. The order of the fields is J gene, clone size, CDR3 length, V gene, D gene, CDR3 protein, CDR3 DNA. A D gene is named only where the DNA matches it firmly. The size field is filled for only some rows; it gives once, few, many or a size class.

TRBJ1-2,once,13,TRBV30,-,CAWSVSGLRGYTF,TGTGCCTGGAGTGTCTCGGGGTTACGTGGCTACACCTTC
TRBJ2-7,-,14,TRBV5-1,TRBD1,CASRLTGPSYEQYF,TGCGCCAGCAGATTGACAGGGCCCTCCTACGAGCAGTACTTC
TRBJ2-7,-,14,TRBV6-1,TRBD1,CASRPGQGVGEQYF,TGTGCCAGCAGGCCGGGACAGGGGGTTGGTGAGCAGTACTTC
TRBJ1-2,few,15,TRBV2,TRBD1,CASSESIWDRGGYTF,TGTGCCAGCAGTGAATCAATATGGGACAGGGGTGGCTACACCTTC
TRBJ2-2,-,12,TRBV18,-,CASSRGTGELFF,TGTGCCAGCTCGAGAGGGACCGGGGAGCTGTTTTTT
TRBJ2-5,-,12,TRBV6-5,-,CASSFSGGTQYF,TGTGCCAGCAGTTTCTCCGGGGGGACCCAGTACTTC
TRBJ2-1,-,13,TRBV15,-,CATSREGGGEQFF,TGTGCCACCAGCAGAGAGGGTGGAGGTGAGCAGTTCTTC
TRBJ1-1,-,12,TRBV10-3,-,CAISESAALAFF,TGTGCCATCAGTGAGTCGGCGGCCTTGGCTTTCTTT
TRBJ1-4,-,16,TRBV2,TRBD1,CASSDRGGASEEKLFF,TGTGCCAGCAGTGATCGAGGGGGCGCATCGGAGGAAAAACTGTTTTTT
TRBJ2-3,-,17,TRBV4-1,TRBD1,CASSQAGQGAWTDTQYF,TGCGCCAGCAGCCAAGCCGGACAGGGGGCTTGGACAGATACGCAGTATTTT
TRBJ2-7,-,18,TRBV6-7,TRBD1,CASSYTPGTGLSWYEQYF,TGTGCCAGCAGTTACACCCCCGGGACAGGGCTTTCTTGGTACGAGCAGTACTTC
TRBJ2-1,-,17,TRBV5-1,-,CASSLRATSKLYNEQFF,TGCGCCAGCAGCTTGCGGGCTACTAGCAAATTATACAATGAGCAGTTCTTC
TRBJ1-2,-,15,TRBV27,-,CASSLSGVPNYGYTF,TGTGCCAGCAGTTTATCGGGCGTTCCTAACTATGGCTACACCTTC